The 5 T cell receptor beta chains reported below all come from one sample, sequenced in a study of cytomegalovirus exposure and HLA in healthy donors. The study ran its PCR with 60 Vbeta and 13 Jbeta primers. The repertoire was sequenced with immunoSEQ multiplex PCR; TCRdb's copy has only in-frame clones and lacks some. The sample carries approximately 130,000 clones, around 72% recorded once. Sequencing used PBMCs. The receptors here all came from a woman between 40 and 55 years old in good health and CMV-seronegative.

The chain couples TRBV19 to TRBJ1-4; 8 bases map to TRBD1. Germline CDR1 LNHDA, CDR2 SQIVND (reference sequence). After removal of 3 bases from V and 6 bases from J, the junction contained 3 bases not matched to a gene. The length of the CDR3 is 14 residues. The CDR3 nucleotides read TGTGCCAGTAGTATTGAGGACAGGGATGAAAAACTGTTTTTT. As protein: CASSIEDRDEKLFF.

This clone was seen only a few times. V is TRBV29-1 and J is TRBJ2-2; no definite D call. V was clipped by 1 base and J by 8 bases, with 14 bases between them. Per germline, CDR1 SQVTM and CDR2 ANQGSEA. This CDR3 region has 14 residues. CDR3 DNA: TGCAGCGTTGAAGCCTCCAACGAGGCGGGGGAGCTGTTTTTT. This encodes CSVEASNEAGELFF.

The genes are TRBV6-6 and TRBJ1-2, with TRBD1 matching over 7 bases. The CDR3 contains 15 residues. The V segment lost 2 bases and the J segment 2 bases; nucleotides outside the gene matches: 5. CDR1 and CDR2 (germline): MNHNY, SVGAGI (reference sequence). CDR3 sequence reads: CASSYLGTENYGYTF. The CDR3 DNA sequence: TGTGCCAGCAGTTACCTTGGGACAGAGAACTATGGCTACACCTTC.

This chain joins TRBV7-6 and TRBJ2-7; possibly TRBD1 for D (5 bases). CDR3 size: 16 residues. Deletions cut 1 base from V and 0 bases from J, with 13 bases between. Per the germline V gene, CDR1 is SGHVS and CDR2 is FNYEAQ. The CDR3 DNA reads TGTGCCAGCAGCTTAGGGCCTTTCGACAGCTCCTACGAGCAGTACTTC. Residues: CASSLGPFDSSYEQYF.

This clone was observed a handful of times. The chain combines TRBV7-9 with TRBJ1-1; D perhaps matches TRBD1 (5 bases). The CDR3 consists of 14 residues. Germline assignment: CDR1 SEHNR and CDR2 FQNEAQ (reference sequence). Trimming took 0 bases from V and 4 from J, leaving 9 bases between them. CDR3 sequence reads: CASSLAGEVTEAFF. The DNA of the CDR3 is TGTGCCAGCAGCTTAGCAGGGGAAGTCACTGAAGCTTTCTTT.